These 6 T cell receptor beta chains originate from one sample sequenced in a study of shared clonotypes between healthy human individuals. Generated by immunoSEQ multiplex PCR, the TCRdb table keeps only in-frame clones and is missing some. The table has 1,500,000 or so clones, roughly 96% seen once. The material sequenced was naive CD4+ T cells sorted from blood. The subset is: CD45RA+ positively selected. These receptors were taken from a man aged 25 to 40 in good health.

The V and J genes are TRBV27 and TRBJ2-3, with a possible D match to TRBD1 (5 bases). The CDR3 has 15 residues. Germline CDR1 and CDR2: MNHEY and SMNVEV (reference sequence). The V end lost 3 bases, the J end lost 4 bases, and 14 bases lay between the germline ends. CDR3 loop: CASSFQGMHADTQYF. CDR3 DNA: TGTGCCAGCAGTTTTCAGGGAATGCACGCAGATACGCAGTATTTT.

This clone was picked up one time. This rearrangement joins TRBV25-1 to TRBJ2-7; D gene uncertain. CDR3 length: 13 residues. V lost 2 bases to trimming and J lost 2 bases, with 7 bases between them. Germline values: CDR1 MGHDK, CDR2 SYGVNS. In DNA, the CDR3 is TGTGCCAGCAGTGAAATGGCTACCTACGAGCAGTACTTC. It yields the protein CASSEMATYEQYF.

This clone was seen once. The chain is built from TRBV7-9 and TRBJ2-1; 10 nucleotides line up with TRBD2. Germline V CDR1 and CDR2: SEHNR, FQNEAQ (reference sequence). The CDR3 contains 14 residues. Trimming cost V 5 bases and J 6 bases; bases outside gene matches: 4. For the CDR3, the DNA is TGTGCCAGCAGCCTAACTAGCGGGATCAATGAGCAGTTCTTC. Translating it yields CASSLTSGINEQFF.

V and J are TRBV13 and TRBJ2-7; 10 bases are a match to TRBD2. In germline, CDR1 is PRHDT, CDR2 FYEKMQ (reference sequence). CDR3 length: 21 amino acids. The V gene end was trimmed by 0 bases and the J gene end by 6 bases; junction bases not matched to a gene: 23. The CDR3 DNA is TGTGCCAGCAGCTTAGGCCTCCCAGCCGGACTAGCGGACCACGATGGGGGCGAGCAGTACTTC. It codes for CASSLGLPAGLADHDGGEQYF.

The chain carries TRBV6-4 and TRBJ2-7; 12 bases line up with TRBD1. J was trimmed by 7 bases and V by 10 bases; bases with no gene match: 11. Germline V lookup: CDR1 MRHNA, CDR2 SNTAGT. The CDR3 spans 14 residues. For the CDR3, the DNA is TGTGCCATCCTGACCGGGACAGGGGGCGGGGAGCAGTACTTC. This encodes CAILTGTGGGEQYF.

This clone was seen only once. J is TRBJ2-3 and V is TRBV6-5, with 10 bases lining up with TRBD2. V shed 0 bases and J 5 bases; nucleotides not matched to a gene: 5. The CDR3 covers 16 residues. CDR1 is MNHEY, CDR2 SVGAGI, per germline. The CDR3 nucleotides are TGTGCCAGCAGTTACTCGACGGTAGCGGGAGGAGATACGCAGTATTTT. Translation gives CASSYSTVAGGDTQYF.